The TCR beta chain described here comes from a study of early T cells in non-severe SARS-CoV-2 infection. One entry per CDR3 protein, called by TCRdb with MiXCR from the 5' RACE reads. This table has tens of thousands of distinct CDR3 sequences, approximately 12% appearing once. CDR1 and CDR2 (germline): SGHDT, YYEEEE. The CDR3 is 15 residues long. V gave up 2 bases and J gave up 4 bases, with 13 bases separating them. This clonotype was counted a few times. This rearrangement joins TRBV5-6 to TRBJ2-1; TRBD1 is a possible D gene (5 bases). The source of this sequence is an adult who was a healthcare worker with PCR-confirmed SARS-CoV-2 infection or an uninfected control (not recorded which). The donor label of this sample is uncertain. This specimen was whole blood, taken at baseline. For the CDR3, the DNA is TGTGCCAGCAGCTTCAGCCTTGGGGCTTACAATGAGCAGTTCTTC. It is translated as CASSFSLGAYNEQFF.